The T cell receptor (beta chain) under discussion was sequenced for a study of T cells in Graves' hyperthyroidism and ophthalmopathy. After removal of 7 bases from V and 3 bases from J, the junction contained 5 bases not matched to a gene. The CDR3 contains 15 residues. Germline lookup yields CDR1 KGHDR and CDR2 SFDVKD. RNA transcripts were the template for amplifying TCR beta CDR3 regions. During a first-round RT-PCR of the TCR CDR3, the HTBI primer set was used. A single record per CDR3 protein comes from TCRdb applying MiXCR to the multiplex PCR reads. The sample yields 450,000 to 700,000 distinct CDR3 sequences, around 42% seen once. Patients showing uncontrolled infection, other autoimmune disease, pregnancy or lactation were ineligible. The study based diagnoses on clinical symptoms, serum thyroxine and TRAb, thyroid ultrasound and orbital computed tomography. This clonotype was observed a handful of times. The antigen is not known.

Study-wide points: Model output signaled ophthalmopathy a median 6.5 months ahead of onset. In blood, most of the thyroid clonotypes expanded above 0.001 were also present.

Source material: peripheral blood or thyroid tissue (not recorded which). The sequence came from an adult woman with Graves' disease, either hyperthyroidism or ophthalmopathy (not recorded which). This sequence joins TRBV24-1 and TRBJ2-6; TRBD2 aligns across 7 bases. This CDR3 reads CATSPASGGANVLTF. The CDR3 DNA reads TGTGCCACCAGCCCTGCTAGCGGTGGGGCCAACGTCCTGACTTTC.